The present entry profiles one T cell receptor (beta chain) with its context. The germline V gene encodes CDR1 MGHDK and CDR2 SYGVNS. V shed 2 bases and J 0 bases; nucleotides not matched to a gene: 1. The CDR3 runs 15 residues. This table comes from immunoSEQ multiplex PCR, and its TCRdb copy is limited to in-frame clones, with some not included. This sample carries some 74,000 clones, around 90% of them seen once, and the ten largest clones take approximately 1.3%. These data belong to a study of T cell responses to AZD1222 COVID-19 vaccine. V gene TRBV25-1 combines with J gene TRBJ1-5; TRBD1 matches 7 bases. The receptor was isolated from an adult who received the AZD1222 COVID-19 vaccine. The sequences come from peripheral blood, collected 28 days after the second AZD1222 dose. CDR3 DNA: TGTGCCAGCAGTGAAGGACAGGTTAGCAATCAGCCCCAGCATTTT. It yields the protein CASSEGQVSNQPQHF.